The 20 T cell receptor beta chains listed next were all sequenced from one sample in a study of T cell changes during pregnancy in multiple sclerosis. The assay was immunoSEQ multiplex PCR, and TCRdb's table has in-frame clones only and misses some. The table shows about 40,000 clones, with about 87% occurring only once. The sample in question was CD4+ T cells from peripheral blood mononuclear cells, obtained in the second trimester of pregnancy. These receptors all stem from a female donor with multiple sclerosis, enrolled in a pregnancy study.

J is TRBJ2-5 and V is TRBV28, with TRBD2 identical over 8 bases. Germline loops: CDR1 MDHEN, CDR2 SYDVKM. The ends lost 7 bases at V and 7 bases at J; junction bases unmatched: 11. The CDR3 has 14 residues. The CDR3 protein is CASMSGGGSRTQYF. The CDR3 bases are TGTGCCAGCATGTCGGGGGGGGGATCGAGGACCCAGTACTTC. The complete variable domain, with remaining parts taken from reference TRBV28 and TRBJ2-5, reads DVKVTQSSRYLVKRTGEKVFLECVQDMDHENMFWYRQDPGLGLRLIYFSYDVKMKEKGDIPEGYSVSREKKERFSLILESASTNQTSMYLCASMSGGGSRTQYFGPGTRLLVL.

The chain is built from TRBV27 and TRBJ2-7, with D possibly being TRBD2 (6 bases). Per the germline V gene, CDR1 is MNHEY and CDR2 is SMNVEV (reference sequence). Trimming stripped 4 bases from V and 6 bases from J, with 16 bases between. This CDR3 is built from 14 residues. This CDR3 reads CASSSLPQGGEQYF. The CDR3 DNA reads as TGTGCCAGCAGTTCCCTACCCCAGGGAGGCGAGCAGTACTTC.

This rearrangement joins TRBV5-1 to TRBJ2-1; D might be TRBD1 (6 bases). This CDR3 has 14 amino acids. V gave up 6 bases and J gave up 9 bases, with 19 bases separating them. CDR1 is SGHRS, CDR2 YFSETQ, per germline. The CDR3 reads CASNSQPGVGEQFF. As DNA, the CDR3 is TGCGCCAGCAACTCACAGCCAGGGGTCGGTGAGCAGTTCTTC. Based on the CDR3 plus reference TRBV5-1 and TRBJ2-1, the full variable domain is KAGVTQTPRYLIKTRGQQVTLSCSPISGHRSVSWYQQTPGQGLQFLFEYFSETQRNKGNFPGRFSGRQFSNSRSEMNVSTLELGDSALYLCASNSQPGVGEQFFGPGTRLTVL.

The gene calls are TRBV11-2 and TRBJ2-3, with D perhaps matching TRBD2 (6 bases). Germline V gives CDR1 SGHAT, CDR2 FQNNGV. The germline V and J ends were trimmed by 1 base and 4 bases, with 12 bases remaining between them. This CDR3 contains 15 residues. In nucleotides, the CDR3 is TGTGCCAGCAGCTTAGGGGGGGTATGGGCAGATACGCAGTATTTT. As protein: CASSLGGVWADTQYF.

This chain uses TRBV5-1 with TRBJ2-1; possibly TRBD1 for D (5 bases). Trimming left V 7 bases short and J 0 bases short, with 17 bases between. From germline, CDR1 is SGHRS and CDR2 YFSETQ. There are 16 residues in the CDR3. The CDR3 here is CASGPSGLSSYNEQFF. The CDR3 bases are TGCGCCAGCGGACCTTCAGGGCTGAGCTCCTACAATGAGCAGTTCTTC.

This clone was counted once. The chain joins TRBV5-1 to TRBJ1-5, with D unresolved. The CDR3 runs to 15 residues. Germline V gene data show CDR1 as SGHRS and CDR2 as YFSETQ. The V and J ends lost 0 bases and 0 bases respectively, with 7 bases between them. The CDR3 here is CASSLGQYSNQPQHF. The CDR3 DNA is TGCGCCAGCAGCTTGGGGCAGTATAGCAATCAGCCCCAGCATTTT.

V is TRBV9 and J is TRBJ2-7, with 9 bases fitting TRBD2. Germline V gene data show CDR1 as SGDLS and CDR2 as YYNGEE. The CDR3 contains 14 residues. V lost 4 bases to trimming and J lost 2 bases; unmatched junction nucleotides: 4. The CDR3 reads CASSFSGSPYEQYF. DNA of the CDR3: TGTGCCAGCAGCTTTAGCGGGAGCCCCTACGAGCAGTACTTC.

This clone has more than one count but fewer than ten. The chain links TRBV28 to TRBJ2-7; 8 nucleotides agree with TRBD1. V lost 5 bases, J lost 0 bases, and 6 bases stayed unmatched. The CDR3 is made up of 15 amino acids. The germline CDR1 and CDR2 sequences are MDHEN and SYDVKM. The CDR3 is CASSPQGADSYEQYF. The CDR3 coding sequence is TGTGCCAGCAGTCCCCAGGGGGCTGACTCCTACGAGCAGTACTTC.

CDR3 sequence reads: CASGTVKTQYF. In DNA, the CDR3 is TGTGCTTCCGGGACAGTTAAGACCCAGTACTTC. The chain has TRBV11-2 and TRBJ2-5; TRBD1 aligns across 7 bases. The CDR3 is 11 amino acids. Germline CDR1 and CDR2: SGHAT and FQNNGV.

This clone was found once. The chain has TRBV7-8 and TRBJ1-5; tentatively, D is TRBD1 (5 bases). The CDR3 covers 17 residues. The germline gives CDR1 SGHVS, CDR2 FQNEAQ. V was clipped by 1 base and J by 3 bases, with 16 bases between them. CDR3 region: CASSLESREPINQPQHF. CDR3 DNA: TGTGCCAGCAGCTTAGAATCCAGGGAACCGATCAATCAGCCCCAGCATTTT.

This chain joins TRBV6-4 and TRBJ1-5; TRBD1 matches at 9 bases. V trimming: 6 bases; J trimming: 4 bases; junction bases outside the gene matches: 7. There are 15 residues in the CDR3. Germline values: CDR1 MRHNA, CDR2 SNTAGT. The CDR3 DNA sequence: TGTGCCAGCAGGTCCGGGACAGGGAATAATCAGCCCCAGCATTTT. Encoded protein: CASRSGTGNNQPQHF.

This chain connects TRBV7-2 to TRBJ1-2; D call uncertain. V lost 5 bases and J lost 2, with 12 bases in between. This CDR3 has 14 amino acids. CDR1 and CDR2 from the germline V gene are SGHTA and FQGNSA. In DNA form, the CDR3 reads TGTGCCAGCAGCCAAACGGGTGGGAACTATGGCTACACCTTC. Its translation: CASSQTGGNYGYTF.

The CDR3 loop reads CASSQTQGQETQYF. The CDR3 region has the DNA TGCGCCAGCAGCCAGACACAGGGGCAAGAGACCCAGTACTTC. The V call is TRBV4-3, the J call TRBJ2-5, with 7 bases identical to TRBD1. The CDR3 sequence is 14 residues long. Germline values: CDR1 LGHNA, CDR2 YSLEER. The V segment lost 3 bases and the J segment 2 bases; nucleotides outside the gene matches: 3.

The J gene is TRBJ2-7, the V gene TRBV5-1; the D gene is possibly TRBD2 (7 bases). CDR3 length: 15 amino acids. The germline V gene has CDR1 SGHRS and CDR2 YFSETQ. V lost 3 bases to trimming and J lost 6 bases, with 19 bases between them. The CDR3 reads CASSSGSAGAFEQYF. The CDR3 bases are TGCGCCAGCAGCTCCGGCAGTGCGGGGGCCTTCGAGCAGTACTTC.

The chain recombines TRBV18 with TRBJ2-3; 8 bases are a match to TRBD1. Germline trimming cut 6 bases from V and 8 bases from J; bases unmatched to any gene: 19. Germline lookup yields CDR1 KGHSH and CDR2 LQKENI. CDR3 length: 17 amino acids. CDR3 region: CASSVKAGQGAPSTQYF. DNA of the CDR3: TGTGCCAGCTCCGTCAAGGCCGGTCAGGGGGCGCCCAGTACGCAGTATTTT.

The rearrangement links TRBV6-1 to TRBJ2-7, with a tentative D call TRBD2 (6 bases). The CDR3 runs to 11 residues. Per germline, CDR1 MNHNS and CDR2 SASEGT. The ends were cut back, 8 bases at V and 7 bases at J, with 12 bases in the middle. Here the CDR3 reads CASAGPPEQYF. Here the CDR3 DNA reads TGTGCCAGCGCGGGGCCGCCGGAGCAGTACTTC.

This rearrangement joins TRBV5-1 to TRBJ2-7; 11 bases map to TRBD2. There are 14 residues in the CDR3. The germline CDR1 and CDR2 sequences are SGHRS and YFSETQ. V was clipped by 5 bases and J by 4 bases; unmatched bases: 5. CDR3 in amino acids: CASRGTSGNYEQYF. CDR3 DNA sequence: TGCGCCAGCAGGGGGACTAGCGGAAATTACGAGCAGTACTTC.

The genes are TRBV19 and TRBJ2-3, with 7 bases identical to TRBD1. CDR1 is LNHDA and CDR2 is SQIVND in the germline V gene (reference sequence). The V segment lost 3 bases and the J segment 0 bases; nucleotides outside the gene matches: 6. The CDR3 is 16 amino acids. CDR3: CASSMLGQPSTDTQYF. In nucleotides, the CDR3 is TGTGCCAGTAGTATGCTGGGACAGCCGAGCACAGATACGCAGTATTTT.

The V call is TRBV5-1, the J call TRBJ1-1, with D possibly TRBD1 on 5 matching bases. CDR3 size: 13 residues. Germline CDR1 reads SGHRS; CDR2 reads YFSETQ. The ends were cut back, 0 bases at V and 5 bases at J, with 8 bases in the middle. The CDR3 DNA reads as TGCGCCAGCAGCTTGGAGGGGATGACTGAAGCTTTCTTT. It is translated as CASSLEGMTEAFF.

The CDR3 sequence: CASRQGKEKLFF. CDR3 bases: TGTGCCAGCCGACAGGGGAAGGAAAAACTGTTTTTT. The V call is TRBV27, the J call TRBJ1-4, with 8 nucleotides matching TRBD1. From germline, CDR1 is MNHEY and CDR2 SMNVEV (reference sequence). CDR3 length equals 12 residues. V trimming: 8 bases; J trimming: 8 bases; junction bases outside the gene matches: 4. The full variable domain, in which reference TRBV27 and TRBJ1-4 provide the parts outside the CDR3, is EAQVTQNPRYLITVTGKKLTVTCSQNMNHEYMSWYRQDPGLGLRQIYYSMNVEVTDKGDVPEGYKVSRKEKRNFPLILESPSPNQTSLYFCASRQGKEKLFFGSGTQLSVL.